This T cell receptor beta chain derives from a study of blood T cell repertoires in COVID-19. This CDR3 has 15 amino acids. V was shortened by 3 bases and J by 1 base, with 10 bases between the two germline ends. The germline CDR1 and CDR2 sequences are SGHVS and FQNEAQ. This clone has a handful of counts. Clones were read by immunoSEQ multiplex PCR, and TCRdb kept only the in-frame ones, dropping some. The repertoire has fewer than 150,000 clones, more than 80% of them found once; the top ten carry around 4.5%. This clonotype was sampled from a human donor in a cohort sampled during active COVID-19. The genes are TRBV7-8 and TRBJ1-5; D might be TRBD1 (5 bases). The specimen sequenced was peripheral blood. CDR3 sequence: CASSFSGLSNQPQHF. As DNA, the CDR3 is TGTGCCAGCAGCTTCTCAGGGCTAAGCAATCAGCCCCAGCATTTT.